This TCR beta chain is from a study of cytomegalovirus exposure and HLA in healthy donors. Study-level points and caveats: In presence/absence analyses, roughly uniform sequencing depth across donors was assumed. Specificity for CMV antigens was confirmed in vitro for three of the CMV-associated chains.

A word on this clone: The antigen is undetermined.

The PCR employed 60 Vbeta primers together with 13 Jbeta primers. The assay was immunoSEQ multiplex PCR, and TCRdb's table has in-frame clones only and misses some. The sample consists of approximately 90,000 clones, 60% to 80% of them appearing once. Germline trimming cut 4 bases from V and 2 bases from J; bases unmatched to any gene: 7. The CDR3 length is 18 residues. Germline lookup yields CDR1 MDHEN and CDR2 SYDVKM. The clonotype comes from a man younger than 45 in good health and CMV-seronegative. J is TRBJ2-2 and V is TRBV28; 13 bases line up with TRBD2. Sequenced material: PBMCs. CDR3 sequence reads: CASSSHGTSGINTGELFF. In DNA form, the CDR3 reads TGTGCCAGCAGTTCACACGGGACTAGCGGGATTAACACCGGGGAGCTGTTTTTT.